A selection of T cell receptor beta chains follows, all from one sample in a study of Ad26.COV2.S vaccination and SARS-CoV-2 variants. Clones were read by immunoSEQ multiplex PCR, and TCRdb kept only the in-frame ones, dropping some. The sample lists around 450,000 clones, 90% occurring once. Specimen: peripheral blood, collected in a trial of Ad26.COV2.S vaccine versus placebo. The receptors shown here come from a person between 18 and 65 years old who received the Ad26.COV2.S COVID-19 vaccine or a placebo. The CDR3 runs from the conserved cysteine through the conserved F or W. D genes are given only for firm matches. A clone size is listed for some rows: how often the clone was seen (once, few, many), or a class if it is expanded.

>-|TRBV7-3|-|TRBJ1-1
TGTGCCAGCAGCTTGACTTCTAGGGGAATAGCTTTCTTT
CASSLTSRGIAFF
>-|TRBV5-6|-|TRBJ1-5
TGTGCCAGCAGTGACGTGACCAGTAACAATCAGCCCCAGCATTTT
CASSDVTSNNQPQHF
>-|TRBV5-1|TRBD1|TRBJ2-5
TGCGCCAGCAGCTTGATCCCAGGGGGCTGGCAGACCCAGTACTTC
CASSLIPGGWQTQYF
>-|TRBV28|-|TRBJ1-2
TGTGCCAGCAGTCAAGGGAATAAGAACTATGGCTACACCTTC
CASSQGNKNYGYTF
>-|TRBV6-5|TRBD2|TRBJ2-1
TGTGCCAGCAGTTTTAGGACTAGCGGGAATCGAAATGAGCAGTTCTTC
CASSFRTSGNRNEQFF
>-|TRBV27|TRBD2|TRBJ2-3
TGTGCCAGCAGTACTTTAGCGGGAGCGCAGTATTTT
CASSTLAGAQYF
>-|TRBV20-1|-|TRBJ1-5
TGCAGTGCTAGTCCTCTAGGGAGGGATCAGCCCCAGCATTTT
CSASPLGRDQPQHF
>-|TRBV4-1|-|TRBJ1-1
TGCGCCAGCAGCCAAGGACCAGGGTGGAAAACTGAAGCTTTCTTT
CASSQGPGWKTEAFF
>-|TRBV14|TRBD2|TRBJ2-1
TGTGCCAGCAGCCAATTAGCGGGAACCTACAATGAGCAGTTCTTC
CASSQLAGTYNEQFF
>-|TRBV5-6|-|TRBJ2-2
TGTGCCAGCAGCCCACAGTGGTCGTCAGGAACAACCGGGGAGCTGTTTTTT
CASSPQWSSGTTGELFF
>-|TRBV24-1|-|TRBJ1-2
TGTGCCACCAGTGCCGCCGGGGTCCCTAACTATGGCTACACCTTC
CATSAAGVPNYGYTF
>once|TRBV4-2|TRBD1|TRBJ2-1
TGTGCCAGCAGCCAGCGGTTTCGTGGACAGGGCACGAACAATGAGCAGTTCTTC
CASSQRFRGQGTNNEQFF
>-|TRBV6-6|-|TRBJ1-5
TGTGCCAGCAGCACCCTCCCGGGCGGTCAGCCCCAGCATTTT
CASSTLPGGQPQHF
>-|TRBV9|-|TRBJ2-1
TGTGCCAGCAGCGTAGGAGTCTACAATGAGCAGTTCTTC
CASSVGVYNEQFF
>-|TRBV5-1|TRBD2|TRBJ2-1
TGCGCCAGCAGCTTGGTGTCTAGCGGGAGCTTCAATGAGCAGTTCTTC
CASSLVSSGSFNEQFF
>-|TRBV6-2/TRBV6-3|-|TRBJ1-5
TGTGCCAGCAGTCAAGGCCGGGACGGCAATCAGCCCCAGCATTTT
CASSQGRDGNQPQHF
>-|TRBV11-1|-|TRBJ2-6
TGTGCCAGCTCACTTCTATCCGGGGCCAACGTCCTGACTTTC
CASSLLSGANVLTF
>-|TRBV2|-|TRBJ2-7
TGTGCCAGCAGTGAATTTTGGCAGAGCTCCTACGAGCAGTACTTC
CASSEFWQSSYEQYF
>-|TRBV5-5|-|TRBJ1-3
TGTGCCAGCACCTCAAGGGAAGGAAACACCATATATTTT
CASTSREGNTIYF
>-|TRBV2|TRBD2|TRBJ2-3
TGTGCCAGCACCATACGGGCCAGCGGGATATCCCACCGGGCGCAGTATTTT
CASTIRASGISHRAQYF
>-|TRBV4-2|-|TRBJ2-7
TGTGCCAGCAGCCAAGAAGGCGGACTAAGCTCCTACGAGCAGTACTTC
CASSQEGGLSSYEQYF
>-|TRBV5-6|-|TRBJ2-7
TGTGCCAGCAGCTTCTCGGGAGTCACCTACGAGCAGTACTTC
CASSFSGVTYEQYF
>-|TRBV7-3|-|TRBJ2-2
TGTGCCAGCAGCCCGACCATCCCGGGGGAGCTGTTTTTT
CASSPTIPGELFF
>-|TRBV7-9|TRBD1|TRBJ2-2
TGTGCCAGCAGCTTTGGGACAGGGGGAGGTCCCGGGGAGCTGTTTTTT
CASSFGTGGGPGELFF
>once|TRBV5-1|TRBD2|TRBJ2-7
TGCGCCAGCCGACGAGCCCCCGGGACAGGGATGCTAGGACTAGCGGGAGTCGGGCCCTACGAGCAGTACTTC
CASRRAPGTGMLGLAGVGPYEQYF
>-|TRBV7-2|-|TRBJ1-5
TGTGCCAGCAGCTTAGATGGGGACCCCAATCAGCCCCAGCATTTT
CASSLDGDPNQPQHF
>-|TRBV6-6|TRBD2|TRBJ2-3
TGTGCCAGCAACGAGGGCAGCGGGAGGGGCACAGATACGCAGTATTTT
CASNEGSGRGTDTQYF
>-|TRBV6-2/TRBV6-3|TRBD1|TRBJ2-7
TGTGCCAGCAGTTACAATTCAGGGGGCGAGTACGAGCAGTACTTC
CASSYNSGGEYEQYF
>-|TRBV6-1|-|TRBJ1-6
TGTGCCAGCAGTGAACAGGGGTTCGGACAGAGCGTATCACCCCTCCACTTT
CASSEQGFGQSVSPLHF
>-|TRBV9|-|TRBJ2-2
TGTGCCAGCAGCGCTCTGGGTGGGAACACCGGGGAGCTGTTTTTT
CASSALGGNTGELFF
>-|TRBV24-1|-|TRBJ2-3
TGTGCCACCAGTGATAACTATCATTCCCCCACAGATACGCAGTATTTT
CATSDNYHSPTDTQYF
>few|TRBV2|-|TRBJ1-2
TGTGCCAGCAGTTTTAACTCTAACTATGGCTACACCTTC
CASSFNSNYGYTF
>-|TRBV2|-|TRBJ1-4
TGTGCCAGCAGTGAAGAAGTGGGTTTATTACTGTTTTTT
CASSEEVGLLLFF